The clone carrying this T cell receptor beta chain was detected many times. What it binds is unknown. In TCRdb, the 5' RACE reads were re-called with MiXCR into one record per CDR3 protein. Altogether approximately 15,000 distinct CDR3 sequences are present, approximately 2% being singletons, with the ten largest covering 6.5% to 8.5%. This sample is drawn from a study of beta chain bispecific antibodies for T cell cancers. The overall study: Healthy donor T cells cocultured with leukemia lines and bispecific antibodies.

Study-wide points: Most targeted TRBV signal came from the leukemia cell line cells, not normal T cells.

The ends were cut back, 0 bases at V and 11 bases at J, with 13 bases in the middle. The CDR3 has 13 residues. Germline V gene lookup returns CDR1 ENHRY and CDR2 SYGVKD. Either OKT3 anti-CD3 antibody or CD3/CD28 beads expanded T cells from blood mononuclear cells over approximately three days. Culture medium contained IL-2 at 85 to 100 IU/ml and IL-7 at about 4.6 ng/ml. This receptor was identified in a human donor in good health. Some clones in this sample may be carry-over from other donors' samples. Sequenced material: healthy donor T cells cultured with leukemia cells. V usage is TRBV10-3 and J usage is TRBJ1-1; TRBD1 might be the D (5 bases). This CDR3 is CAISESGGSLAFF. The CDR3 DNA sequence: TGTGCCATCAGTGAGTCGGGGGGTTCATTGGCTTTCTTT.